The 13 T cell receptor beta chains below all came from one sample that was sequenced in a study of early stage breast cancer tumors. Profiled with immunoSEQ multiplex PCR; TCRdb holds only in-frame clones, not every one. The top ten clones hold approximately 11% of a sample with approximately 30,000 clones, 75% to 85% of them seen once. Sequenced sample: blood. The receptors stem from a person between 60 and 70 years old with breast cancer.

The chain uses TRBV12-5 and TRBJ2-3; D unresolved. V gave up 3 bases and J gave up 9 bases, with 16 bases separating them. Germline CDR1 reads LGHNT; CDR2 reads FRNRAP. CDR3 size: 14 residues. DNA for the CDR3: TGTGCTAGTGGTTTTACCATTACCAGAAGAACGCAGTATTTT. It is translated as CASGFTITRRTQYF.

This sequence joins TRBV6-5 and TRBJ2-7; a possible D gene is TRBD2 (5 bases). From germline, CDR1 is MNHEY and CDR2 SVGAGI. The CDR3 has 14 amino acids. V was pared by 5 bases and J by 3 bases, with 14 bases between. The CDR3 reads CASSLRPGDYEQYF. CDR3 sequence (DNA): TGTGCCAGCAGTCTCCGGCCCGGGGACTACGAGCAGTACTTC.

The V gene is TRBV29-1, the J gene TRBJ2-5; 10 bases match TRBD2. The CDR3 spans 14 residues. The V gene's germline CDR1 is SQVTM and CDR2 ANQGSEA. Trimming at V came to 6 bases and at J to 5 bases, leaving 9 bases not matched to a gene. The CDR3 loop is CSVALAGVSETQYF. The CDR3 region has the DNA TGCAGCGTGGCCCTAGCGGGAGTATCGGAGACCCAGTACTTC.

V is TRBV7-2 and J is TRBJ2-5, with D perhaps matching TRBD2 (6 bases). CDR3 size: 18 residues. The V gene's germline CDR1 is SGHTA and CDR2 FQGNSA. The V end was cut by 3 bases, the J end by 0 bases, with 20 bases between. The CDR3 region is CASSFGNLIGGHQETQYF. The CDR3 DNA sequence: TGTGCCAGCAGCTTTGGGAATCTAATCGGAGGGCACCAAGAGACCCAGTACTTC.

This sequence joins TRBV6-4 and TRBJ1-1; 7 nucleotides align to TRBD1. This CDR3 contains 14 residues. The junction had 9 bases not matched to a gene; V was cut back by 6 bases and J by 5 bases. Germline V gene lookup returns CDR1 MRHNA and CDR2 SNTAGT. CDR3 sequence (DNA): TGTGCCAGCAGACTTCAGGGGGGAAGAACTGAAGCTTTCTTT. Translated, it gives CASRLQGGRTEAFF.

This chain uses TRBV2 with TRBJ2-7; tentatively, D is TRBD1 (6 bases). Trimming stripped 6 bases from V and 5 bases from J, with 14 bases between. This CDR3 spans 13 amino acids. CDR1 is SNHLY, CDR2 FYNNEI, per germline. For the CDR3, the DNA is TGTGCCAGCAGCGAACAGGGATTCAACGAGCAGTACTTC. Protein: CASSEQGFNEQYF.

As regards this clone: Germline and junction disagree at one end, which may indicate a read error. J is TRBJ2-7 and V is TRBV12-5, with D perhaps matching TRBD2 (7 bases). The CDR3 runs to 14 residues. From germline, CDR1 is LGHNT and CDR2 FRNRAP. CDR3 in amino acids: CASGFDDSGGEKYF. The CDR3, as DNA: TGTGCTAGTGGTTTTGACGATTCGGGGGGCGAGAAGTACTTC.

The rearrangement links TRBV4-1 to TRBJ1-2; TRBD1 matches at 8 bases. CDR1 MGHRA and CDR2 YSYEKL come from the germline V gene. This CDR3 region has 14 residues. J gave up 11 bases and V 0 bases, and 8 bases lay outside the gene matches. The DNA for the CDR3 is TGCGCCAGCAGCCAAGATAGGATGACAGGGGAGTACACCTTC. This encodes CASSQDRMTGEYTF.

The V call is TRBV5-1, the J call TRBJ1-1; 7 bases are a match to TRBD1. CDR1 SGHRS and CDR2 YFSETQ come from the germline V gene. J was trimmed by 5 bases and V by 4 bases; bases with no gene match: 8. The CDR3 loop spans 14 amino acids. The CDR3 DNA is TGCGCCAGCAGCCAATACAGGGGAGAGACTGAAGCTTTCTTT. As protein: CASSQYRGETEAFF.

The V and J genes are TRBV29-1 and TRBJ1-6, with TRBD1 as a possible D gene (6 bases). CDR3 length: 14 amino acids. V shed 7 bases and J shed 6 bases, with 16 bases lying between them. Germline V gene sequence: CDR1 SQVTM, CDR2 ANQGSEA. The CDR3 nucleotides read TGCAGCGCCCGCTTCCGGGACATTAATTCACCCCTCCACTTT. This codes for CSARFRDINSPLHF.

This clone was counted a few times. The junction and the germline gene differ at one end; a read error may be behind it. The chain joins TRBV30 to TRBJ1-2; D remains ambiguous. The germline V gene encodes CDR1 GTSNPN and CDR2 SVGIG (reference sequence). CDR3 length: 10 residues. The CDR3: CAWSVLVVSF. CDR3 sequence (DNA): TGTGCCTGGAGTGTACTGGTTGTCTCCTTC.

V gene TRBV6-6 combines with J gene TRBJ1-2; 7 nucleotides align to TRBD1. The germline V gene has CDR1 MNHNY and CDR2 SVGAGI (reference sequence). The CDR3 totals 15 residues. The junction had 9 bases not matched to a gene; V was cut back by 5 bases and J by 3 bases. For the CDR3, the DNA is TGTGCCAGCAGTGACATGACAGGGATCCACTATGGCTACACCTTC. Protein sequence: CASSDMTGIHYGYTF.

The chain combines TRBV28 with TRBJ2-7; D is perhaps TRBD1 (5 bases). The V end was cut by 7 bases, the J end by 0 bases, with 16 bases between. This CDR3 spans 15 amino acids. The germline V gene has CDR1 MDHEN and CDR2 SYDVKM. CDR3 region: CASTSSRGSSYEQYF. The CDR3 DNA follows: TGTGCCAGCACCTCATCTAGGGGAAGCTCCTACGAGCAGTACTTC.